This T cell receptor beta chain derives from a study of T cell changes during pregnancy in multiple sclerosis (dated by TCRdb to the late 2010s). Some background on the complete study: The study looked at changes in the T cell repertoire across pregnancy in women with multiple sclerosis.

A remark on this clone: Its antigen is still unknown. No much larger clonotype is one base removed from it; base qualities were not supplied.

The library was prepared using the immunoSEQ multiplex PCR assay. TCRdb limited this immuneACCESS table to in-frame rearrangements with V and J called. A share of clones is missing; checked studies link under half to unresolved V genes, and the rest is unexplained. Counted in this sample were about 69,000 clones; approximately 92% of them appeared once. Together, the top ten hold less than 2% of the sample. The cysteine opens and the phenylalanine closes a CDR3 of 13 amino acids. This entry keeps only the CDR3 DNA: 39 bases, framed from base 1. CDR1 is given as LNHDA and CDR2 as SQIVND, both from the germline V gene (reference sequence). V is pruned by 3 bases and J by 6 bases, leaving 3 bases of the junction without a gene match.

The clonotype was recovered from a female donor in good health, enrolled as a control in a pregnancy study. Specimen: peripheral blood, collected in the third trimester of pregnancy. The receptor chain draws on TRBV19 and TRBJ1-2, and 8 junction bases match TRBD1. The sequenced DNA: TGTGCCAGTAGTATGAGACAGGGGAATGGCTACACCTTC. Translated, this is CASSMRQGNGYTF.